This T cell receptor (beta chain) was identified during a study of blood T cell repertoires in COVID-19 (dated by TCRdb to the early 2020s). Study-wide context: Collaborator samples came from the United States, Italy and Spain and covered acute and convalescent phases of COVID-19. Where HLA class I and class II types were available, the types were taken from metadata supplied by the sample provider, not from assay-based typing. The prospective study material was composed of cDNA or gDNA derived from T cells, B-cell-depleted T cells, or PBMCs. The repertoires were released in a freely available public database meant as a resource for research on the immune response to SARS-CoV-2. The samples were drawn from the first 160 participants of the ongoing ImmuneRACE study and from some 1,300 subjects provided by 6 global collaborators. Nearly every sample came with metadata listing a de-identified subject ID, COVID-19 status, age in years and sex. The dataset comprised deeply sampled blood TCRbeta repertoires from subjects exposed to, actively infected with, or recovered from COVID-19. Study-level results and caveats: The quantity of clinical and demographic metadata differed by source and by participant and was supplied without curation.

The CDR3, from cysteine to phenylalanine, totals 11 residues. The only DNA kept is the CDR3, 33 bases in frame from the first base. Trimming costs V 6 bases and J 7 bases, and their ends lie 7 bases apart. CDR1 and CDR2 are drawn from the germline V gene: MNHEY, SVGAGI. Points on this clone: No cognate antigen has been identified for it. No base quality information exists; no much larger clone differs at one position. This sample includes further DNA sequences coding for the same CDR3.

The immunoSEQ Assay, a bias-controlled multiplex PCR, was used to amplify TCRbeta CDR3 regions from genomic DNA. In the source study's methods: Within the assay, amplification of reference gene primers was used to estimate how many nucleated cells each sample contained. To quantify the absolute abundance of each unique TCRbeta CDR3 rearrangement, sequence reads were collapsed and filtered. Productive Simpson clonality was computed per sample as the square root of Simpson's diversity index over productive rearrangements. TCRdb's version of the immuneACCESS table is confined to in-frame rearrangements and falls short of the full clone set. An unresolved V gene accounts for under half of the shortfall where checked; the remainder is of unknown origin. That table is the source of V, J and clone size, and D and trimming were worked out from the DNA. This sample holds about 390,000 clones; around 87% were observed only once. Clones ranked in the top ten supply approximately 9.3% of the sample.

Participants in the prospective study were enrolled through a virtual design, were aged roughly 18 to 100 years, and lived in roughly 24 United States geographic areas. Cohort assignment in the prospective study relied on participant-reported clinical history from a screening survey and a study questionnaire. ImmuneRACE Cohort 3 recovered participants were defined by two consecutive negative NP/OP PCR tests, healthcare professional clearance, or symptom resolution. Mobile phlebotomists in the prospective study collected whole blood, serum and a nasopharyngeal or oropharyngeal swab from every participant. Over an approximately 2-month period, participants in the prospective study had the option of providing additional blood draws and questionnaires. Before DNA extraction, prospective study blood samples were shipped either frozen or at room temperature.

The specimen was PBMCs or T cells enriched from blood (not recorded which). This sequence was found in a woman aged 45-60 years who had recovered from COVID-19. The V gene is TRBV6-5 and the J gene is TRBJ2-1, with TRBD2 tentatively as D gene (6 bases match). The DNA sequence is as follows: TGTGCCAGCAGCCGGGGGAATGAGCAGTTCTTC. Protein translation: CASSRGNEQFF.